This TCR beta chain was captured by sequencing in a study of blood T cell repertoires in COVID-19. At the level of the study: COVID-19 samples from acute and convalescent phases originated in the United States, Italy and Spain. The analysed material was cDNA or gDNA that came from T cells, B-cell-depleted T cells, or PBMCs.

Authors' processing steps: Scientists estimated how many nucleated cells there were by amplifying reference gene primers. Libraries were prepared by immunoSEQ multiplex PCR; TCRdb keeps only in-frame clonotypes and omits some of them. V and J calls and clone size come straight from that table; D and trimming were deduced from the DNA. The sample yields over 150,000 clones, 80% to 90% seen once. The CDR3 contains 15 residues. Germline V gene lookup returns CDR1 LGHDT and CDR2 YNNKEL (reference sequence). The V segment lost 1 base and the J segment 2 bases; nucleotides outside the gene matches: 1. The specimen was peripheral blood. This chain uses TRBV3-1 (or the pseudogene TRBV3-2) with TRBJ2-5; 10 nucleotides match TRBD1. The source is a woman older than 75 with acute or convalescent COVID-19. The CDR3 region is CASSQGTGGQETQYF. CDR3 bases: TGTGCCAGCAGCCAAGGGACAGGGGGACAAGAGACCCAGTACTTC.